Each of the 19 T cell receptor beta chains below was sequenced from the same sample in a study of T-cell reconstitution after alpha-beta-depleted transplantation in children. TCRbeta library preparation incorporated unique molecular identifiers. TCRdb re-called the PCR reads through MiXCR, storing one row per CDR3 protein. The sample shows 330,000 or so distinct CDR3 sequences, around 10% of them seen only once. Source: PBMCs from the stem cell graft donor, taken from the stem cell graft. These receptors were obtained from a human donor who donated a stem cell graft to a child with acute lymphoblastic leukemia.

The CDR3: CASCLTAGVLVGTYEQYF. CDR3 bases: TGTGCCAGCTGTTTAACGGCGGGAGTACTAGTAGGAACGTACGAGCAGTACTTC. V usage is TRBV6-4 and J usage is TRBJ2-7; the match to TRBD2 covers 7 bases. V shed 8 bases, J shed 4 bases, and the junction held 23 bases outside the gene matches. The CDR3 spans 18 residues. Germline-derived CDR1 and CDR2 are MRHNA and SNTAGT.

This clonotype was counted between two and nine times. The genes are TRBV6-2 or TRBV6-3 and TRBJ1-2; maybe TRBD1 (5 bases). Germline V lookup: CDR1 MNHEY, CDR2 SVGEGT. V was cut by 3 bases and J by 4 bases, with 15 bases left in between. The CDR3 sequence is 15 residues long. The CDR3 loop reads CASSYSRATFYGYTF. DNA for the CDR3: TGTGCCAGCAGTTATAGCAGGGCAACGTTCTATGGCTACACCTTC.

A few counts support this clonotype. The V and J genes are TRBV19 and TRBJ2-7; possible D gene TRBD1, 6 bases. The V gene's germline CDR1 is LNHDA and CDR2 SQIVND (reference sequence). With 3 bases removed from V and 4 bases from J, the gap between germline ends came to 10 bases. This CDR3 comprises 13 residues. Written as DNA, the CDR3 is TGTGCCAGTAGTATGGCGGACAGTTACGAGCAGTACTTC. Translating it yields CASSMADSYEQYF.

Only a few counts were recorded for this clonotype. This chain joins TRBV19 and TRBJ2-1; 10 bases agree with TRBD1. Unmatched junction bases numbered 5, after V lost 3 bases and J lost 6 bases. The CDR3 is 15 amino acids. Germline lookup yields CDR1 LNHDA and CDR2 SQIVND (reference sequence). The CDR3 region is CASSMGDRGANEQFF. The CDR3 DNA is TGTGCCAGTAGTATGGGGGACAGGGGAGCCAATGAGCAGTTCTTC.

J is TRBJ1-5 and V is TRBV3-1, with D unresolved. Germline V lookup: CDR1 LGHDT, CDR2 YNNKEL (reference sequence). V lost 0 bases and J lost 4, with 10 bases in between. The CDR3 loop spans 15 amino acids. The CDR3: CASSQDWGLNQPQHF. In DNA, the CDR3 is TGTGCCAGCAGCCAAGATTGGGGATTGAATCAGCCCCAGCATTTT. Together with reference TRBV3-1 and TRBJ1-5, the CDR3 gives the full variable domain: DTAVSQTPKYLVTQMGNDKSIKCEQNLGHDTMYWYKQDSKKFLKIMFSYNNKELIINETVPNRFSPKSPDKAHLNLHINSLELGDSAVYFCASSQDWGLNQPQHFGDGTRLSIL.

The V and J genes are TRBV4-1 and TRBJ1-3, with a tentative D call TRBD1 (5 bases). CDR1 is MGHRA, CDR2 YSYEKL, per germline. The CDR3 runs to 14 residues. Between the trimmed V and J ends, which lost 7 bases and 0 bases, there was a span of 10 bases. The CDR3 DNA is TGCGCCAGCAACCAGGGTGGCTCTGGAAACACCATATATTTT. Its translation is CASNQGGSGNTIYF.

This sequence joins TRBV2 and TRBJ1-1; 10 bases line up with TRBD1. The ends lost 6 bases at V and 1 base at J; junction bases unmatched: 5. CDR1 is SNHLY and CDR2 is FYNNEI in the germline V gene. This CDR3 spans 15 amino acids. CDR3 sequence reads: CASSARDRGNTEAFF. The CDR3 bases are TGTGCCAGCAGCGCTCGGGACAGGGGGAACACTGAAGCTTTCTTT. The complete variable domain, with remaining parts taken from reference TRBV2 and TRBJ1-1, reads EPEVTQTPSHQVTQMGQEVILRCVPISNHLYFYWYRQILGQKVEFLVSFYNNEISEKSEIFDDQFSVERPDGSNFTLKIRSTKLEDSAMYFCASSARDRGNTEAFFGQGTRLTVV.

The V gene is TRBV28, the J gene TRBJ1-1; possible D gene TRBD1, 6 bases. The length of the CDR3 is 17 residues. Germline CDR1 MDHEN, CDR2 SYDVKM. V lost 10 bases, J lost 6 bases, and 30 bases lay in between. CDR3 loop: CAMSPWRTVMTGAEAFF. The CDR3 nucleotides are TGTGCCATGAGCCCATGGAGGACAGTAATGACCGGCGCTGAAGCTTTCTTT.

The CDR3 here is CASSRNDSSGKEFF. CDR3 bases: TGCGCCAGCAGCCGCAACGACTCTAGCGGAAAGGAGTTCTTC. The chain carries TRBV5-1 and TRBJ2-1; 7 positions agree with TRBD2. CDR1 is SGHRS, CDR2 YFSETQ, per germline. V dropped 4 bases and J dropped 14; count of bases not matched to a gene: 15. There are 14 residues in the CDR3.

The CDR3 DNA is TGCGCCAGCAGCCAAGATTTCAGGACATTTAGCACAGATACGCAGTATTTT. It codes for CASSQDFRTFSTDTQYF. V usage is TRBV4-3 and J usage is TRBJ2-3, with a possible D match to TRBD1 (5 bases). Trimming took off 0 bases at V and 0 bases at J, with 13 bases between the two ends. The CDR3 has 17 amino acids. Germline assignment: CDR1 LGHNA and CDR2 YSLEER.

The chain uses TRBV14 and TRBJ2-3; D is uncertain. CDR3 size: 12 residues. V lost 6 bases, J lost 7 bases, and 11 bases lay in between. CDR1 and CDR2 (germline): SGHDN, FVKESK. CDR3 in amino acids: CASSSSRNTQYF. The CDR3 nucleotides are TGTGCCAGCAGTTCGTCCCGTAATACGCAGTATTTT.

This clonotype has just a few counts. The chain couples TRBV7-2 to TRBJ1-4; 7 bases agree with TRBD1. From germline, CDR1 is SGHTA and CDR2 FQGNSA. V lost 4 bases and J lost 7; bases outside the gene matches: 12. The CDR3 has 16 residues. The CDR3 sequence is CASSSGQLGSGEKLFF. The CDR3 DNA sequence: TGTGCCAGCAGCTCGGGACAGTTGGGGTCGGGTGAAAAACTGTTTTTT.

The chain uses TRBV20-1 and TRBJ2-1, with 11 bases lining up with TRBD2. Germline CDR1 reads DFQATT; CDR2 reads SNEGSKA (reference sequence). J lost 7 bases, V lost 0 bases, and 5 bases had no gene match. This CDR3 contains 15 residues. The CDR3 protein is CSARDPSGRMNEQFF. The DNA for the CDR3 is TGCAGTGCTAGAGATCCTAGCGGGAGGATGAATGAGCAGTTCTTC.

The chain employs TRBV4-1 and TRBJ2-1; no clear D gene. The CDR3 contains 14 residues. The V end lost 0 bases, the J end lost 6 bases, and 9 bases lay between the germline ends. Germline lookup yields CDR1 MGHRA and CDR2 YSYEKL. The CDR3 sequence is CASSQDLGPNEQFF. The CDR3 DNA follows: TGCGCCAGCAGCCAAGATCTGGGTCCCAATGAGCAGTTCTTC.

This clonotype was counted between two and nine times. This chain uses TRBV28 with TRBJ2-6; D call uncertain. The CDR3 sequence is 16 residues long. Germline V lookup: CDR1 MDHEN, CDR2 SYDVKM. Trimming cost V 5 bases and J 0 bases, with 11 bases left between them. The CDR3 is CASSPRTISGANVLTF. In nucleotides, the CDR3 is TGTGCCAGCAGTCCTAGGACGATCTCTGGGGCCAACGTCCTGACTTTC.

In this sample, this clonotype turned up a few times. One end of the junction fails to match germline, which may point to a read error. V is TRBV7-7 and J is TRBJ2-1; 7 bases agree with TRBD1. CDR3 size: 16 residues. Germline loops: CDR1 SSHAT, CDR2 FNYEAQ (reference sequence). CDR3 in DNA: TGTGCTAGCAGCCACGGACCGGGACAGTTTATCAATGAGCAGTTCTTC. Its protein product is CASSHGPGQFINEQFF.

J is TRBJ2-1 and V is TRBV19; D possibly uses TRBD1 or TRBD2 (5 bases each). Trimming took off 1 base at V and 7 bases at J, with 11 bases between the two ends. Germline V gene lookup returns CDR1 LNHDA and CDR2 SQIVND (reference sequence). The CDR3 is 14 amino acids. CDR3 protein: CASSIAGRRNEQFF. CDR3 nucleotide sequence: TGTGCCAGTAGTATAGCGGGACGGAGAAATGAGCAGTTCTTC.

This chain connects TRBV5-1 to TRBJ2-7; 9 bases are shared with TRBD1. Germline V gene lookup returns CDR1 SGHRS and CDR2 YFSETQ. V lost 5 bases, J lost 2 bases, and 11 bases stayed unmatched. CDR3 length: 16 amino acids. CDR3 protein: CASSFVLTGGPYEQYF. In DNA form, the CDR3 reads TGCGCCAGCAGTTTTGTCCTGACAGGGGGTCCCTACGAGCAGTACTTC.

This clonotype was counted a few times. The CDR3 here is CATRIGQGNNQPQHF. The CDR3 DNA reads TGTGCCACCAGAATAGGACAGGGTAACAATCAGCCCCAGCATTTT. The genes are TRBV15 and TRBJ1-5, with 8 nucleotides matching TRBD1. This CDR3 spans 15 amino acids. Trimming removed 6 bases from V and 3 bases from J; junction bases left unmatched: 7. Germline CDR1 and CDR2: LNHNV and YYDKDF (reference sequence). The whole variable domain, remainder taken from reference TRBV15 and TRBJ1-5, is DAMVIQNPRYQVTQFGKPVTLSCSQTLNHNVMYWYQQKSSQAPKLLFHYYDKDFNNEADTPDNFQSRRPNTSFCFLDIRSPGLGDTAMYLCATRIGQGNNQPQHFGDGTRLSIL.